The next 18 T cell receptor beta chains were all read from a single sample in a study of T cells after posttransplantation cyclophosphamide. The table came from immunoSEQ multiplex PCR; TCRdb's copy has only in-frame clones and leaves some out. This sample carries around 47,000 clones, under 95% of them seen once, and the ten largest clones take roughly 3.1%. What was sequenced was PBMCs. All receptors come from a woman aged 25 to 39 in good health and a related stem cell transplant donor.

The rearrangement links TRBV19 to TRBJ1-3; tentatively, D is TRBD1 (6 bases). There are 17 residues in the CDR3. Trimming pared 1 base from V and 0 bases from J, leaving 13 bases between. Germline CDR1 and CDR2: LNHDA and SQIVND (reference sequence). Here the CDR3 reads CASSIGGTGPSGNTIYF. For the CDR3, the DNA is TGTGCCAGTAGTATAGGGGGCACAGGGCCCTCTGGAAACACCATATATTTT.

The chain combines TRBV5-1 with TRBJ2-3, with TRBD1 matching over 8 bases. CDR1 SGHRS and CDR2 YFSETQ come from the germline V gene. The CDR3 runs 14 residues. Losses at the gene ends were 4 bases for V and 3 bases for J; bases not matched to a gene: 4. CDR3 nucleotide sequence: TGCGCCAGCAGCGGTACAGGGGGGACAGATACGCAGTATTTT. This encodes CASSGTGGTDTQYF.

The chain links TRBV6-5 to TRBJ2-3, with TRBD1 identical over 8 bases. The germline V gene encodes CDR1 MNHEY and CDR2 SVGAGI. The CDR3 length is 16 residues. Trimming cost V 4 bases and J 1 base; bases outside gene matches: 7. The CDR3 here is CASSSASGQGTDTQYF. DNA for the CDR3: TGTGCCAGCAGTTCTGCGTCGGGACAGGGCACAGATACGCAGTATTTT.

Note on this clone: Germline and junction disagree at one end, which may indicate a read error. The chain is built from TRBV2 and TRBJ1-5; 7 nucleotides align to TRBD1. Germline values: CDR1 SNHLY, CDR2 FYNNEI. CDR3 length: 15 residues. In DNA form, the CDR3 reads TGTGCCAGCAGAGAAGGACAGGTTGGGTATCAGCCCCAGCATTTT. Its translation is CASREGQVGYQPQHF.

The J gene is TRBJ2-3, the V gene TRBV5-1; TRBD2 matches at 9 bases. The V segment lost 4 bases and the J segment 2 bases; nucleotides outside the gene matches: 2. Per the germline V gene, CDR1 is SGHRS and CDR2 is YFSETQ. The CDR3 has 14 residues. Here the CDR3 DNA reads TGCGCCAGCAGCAGCGGGGGGCCCACAGATACGCAGTATTTT. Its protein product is CASSSGGPTDTQYF. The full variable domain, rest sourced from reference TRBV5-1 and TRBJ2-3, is KAGVTQTPRYLIKTRGQQVTLSCSPISGHRSVSWYQQTPGQGLQFLFEYFSETQRNKGNFPGRFSGRQFSNSRSEMNVSTLELGDSALYLCASSSGGPTDTQYFGPGTRLTVL.

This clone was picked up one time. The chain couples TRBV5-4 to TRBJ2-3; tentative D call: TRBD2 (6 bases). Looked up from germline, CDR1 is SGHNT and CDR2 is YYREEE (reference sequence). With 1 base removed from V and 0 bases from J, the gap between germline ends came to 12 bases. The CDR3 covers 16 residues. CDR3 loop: CASSLQLARSTDTQYF. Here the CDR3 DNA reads TGTGCCAGCAGCTTGCAACTAGCCCGTAGCACAGATACGCAGTATTTT.

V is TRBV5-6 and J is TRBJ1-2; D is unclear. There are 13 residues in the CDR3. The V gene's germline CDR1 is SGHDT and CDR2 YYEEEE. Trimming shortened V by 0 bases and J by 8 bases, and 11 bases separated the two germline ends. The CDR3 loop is CASSLGTVPGYTF. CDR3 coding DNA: TGTGCCAGCAGCTTGGGTACGGTGCCCGGCTACACCTTC.

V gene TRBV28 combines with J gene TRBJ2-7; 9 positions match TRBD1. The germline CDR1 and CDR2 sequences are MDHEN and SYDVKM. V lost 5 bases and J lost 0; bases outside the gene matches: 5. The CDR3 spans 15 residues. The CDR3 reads CASSAPGQGSYEQYF. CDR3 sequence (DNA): TGTGCCAGCAGTGCTCCGGGACAGGGCTCCTACGAGCAGTACTTC.

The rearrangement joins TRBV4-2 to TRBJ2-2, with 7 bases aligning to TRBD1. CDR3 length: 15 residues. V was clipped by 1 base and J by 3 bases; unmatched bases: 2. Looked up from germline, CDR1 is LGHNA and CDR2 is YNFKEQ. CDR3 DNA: TGTGCCAGCAGCCAAGGACAGGGTGACACCGGGGAGCTGTTTTTT. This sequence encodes CASSQGQGDTGELFF.

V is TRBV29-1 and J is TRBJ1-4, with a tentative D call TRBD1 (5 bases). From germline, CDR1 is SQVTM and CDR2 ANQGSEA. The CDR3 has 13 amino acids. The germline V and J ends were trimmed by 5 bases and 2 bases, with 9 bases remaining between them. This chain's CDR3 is CSVLKGTNEKLFF. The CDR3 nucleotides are TGCAGCGTTTTAAAGGGGACTAATGAAAAACTGTTTTTT.

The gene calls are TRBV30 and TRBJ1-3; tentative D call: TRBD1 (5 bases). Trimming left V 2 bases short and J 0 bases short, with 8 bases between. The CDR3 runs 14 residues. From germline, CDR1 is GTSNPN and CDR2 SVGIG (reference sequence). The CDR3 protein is CAWSTGYSGNTIYF. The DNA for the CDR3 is TGTGCCTGGAGTACAGGTTACTCTGGAAACACCATATATTTT. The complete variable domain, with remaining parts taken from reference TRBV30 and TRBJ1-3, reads SQTIHQWPATLVQPVGSPLSLECTVEGTSNPNLYWYRQAAGRGLQLLFYSVGIGQISSEVPQNLSASRPQDRQFILSSKKLLLSDSGFYLCAWSTGYSGNTIYFGEGSWLTVV.

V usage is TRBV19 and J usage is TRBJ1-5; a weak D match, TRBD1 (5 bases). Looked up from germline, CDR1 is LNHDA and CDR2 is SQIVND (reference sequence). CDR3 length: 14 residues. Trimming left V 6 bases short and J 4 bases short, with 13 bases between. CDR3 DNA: TGTGCCAGTAGGTTTACAGGTGCGAATCAGCCCCAGCATTTT. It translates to CASRFTGANQPQHF.

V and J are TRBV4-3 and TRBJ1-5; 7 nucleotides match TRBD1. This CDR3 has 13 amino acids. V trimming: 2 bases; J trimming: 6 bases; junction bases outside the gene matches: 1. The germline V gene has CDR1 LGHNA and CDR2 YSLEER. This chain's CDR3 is CASSQNRGQPQHF. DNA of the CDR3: TGCGCCAGCAGCCAAAACAGGGGTCAGCCCCAGCATTTT.

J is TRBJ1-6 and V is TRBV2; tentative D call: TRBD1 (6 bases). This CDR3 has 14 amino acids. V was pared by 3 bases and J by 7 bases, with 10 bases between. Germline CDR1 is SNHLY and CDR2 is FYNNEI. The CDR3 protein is CASSDEGVNSPLHF. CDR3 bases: TGTGCCAGCAGTGATGAGGGGGTGAATTCACCCCTCCACTTT.

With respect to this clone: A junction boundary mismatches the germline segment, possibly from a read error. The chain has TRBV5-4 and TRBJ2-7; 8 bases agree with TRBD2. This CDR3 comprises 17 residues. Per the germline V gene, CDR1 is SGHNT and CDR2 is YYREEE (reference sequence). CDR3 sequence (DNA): TGTGCCAGCAGCTTGGCCGGGAGGGGTGGAAGCTCCCACGAGCAGTACTTC. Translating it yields CASSLAGRGGSSHEQYF.

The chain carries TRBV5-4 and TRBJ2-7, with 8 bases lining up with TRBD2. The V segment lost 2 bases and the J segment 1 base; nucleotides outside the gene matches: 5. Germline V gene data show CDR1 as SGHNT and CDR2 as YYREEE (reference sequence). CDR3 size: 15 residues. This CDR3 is CASSFGRDGSYEQYF. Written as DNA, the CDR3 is TGTGCCAGCAGCTTCGGGAGGGATGGATCCTACGAGCAGTACTTC.

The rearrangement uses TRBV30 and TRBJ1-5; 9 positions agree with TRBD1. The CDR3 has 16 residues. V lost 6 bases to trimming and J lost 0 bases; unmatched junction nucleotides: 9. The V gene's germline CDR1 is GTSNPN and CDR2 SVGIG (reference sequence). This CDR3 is CACSGTGLYSNQPQHF. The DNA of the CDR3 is TGTGCCTGCTCCGGGACAGGGCTGTATAGCAATCAGCCCCAGCATTTT. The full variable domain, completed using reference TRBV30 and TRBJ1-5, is SQTIHQWPATLVQPVGSPLSLECTVEGTSNPNLYWYRQAAGRGLQLLFYSVGIGQISSEVPQNLSASRPQDRQFILSSKKLLLSDSGFYLCACSGTGLYSNQPQHFGDGTRLSIL.

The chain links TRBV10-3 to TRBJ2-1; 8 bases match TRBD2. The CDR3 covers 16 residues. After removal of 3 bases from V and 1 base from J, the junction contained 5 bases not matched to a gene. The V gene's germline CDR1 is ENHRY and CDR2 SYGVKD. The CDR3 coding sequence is TGTGCCATCAGTGACCGGGGGGGTGCGTCCTACAATGAGCAGTTCTTC. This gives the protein CAISDRGGASYNEQFF.